These 13 T cell receptor beta chains originate from one sample sequenced in a study of CD8+ T cells in alopecia areata (dated by TCRdb to the late 2010s). Libraries were built with the immunoSEQ multiplex PCR assay. RNA was extracted from all samples and reverse transcribed into cDNA as template for TCR sequencing. Not all clones reach the TCRdb copy of this immuneACCESS table, which keeps in-frame sequences only. Checked studies attribute under half of the gap to unresolved V genes and leave the rest unexplained. This sample holds more than 200,000 clones; roughly two thirds were observed only once. The ten largest clones take up more than 0.95% of the sample. The time point label on this specimen signifies: baseline before oral tofacitinib. The source material was CD4+ T cells sorted from blood, sampled at week 0. Every receptor here comes from a human donor with alopecia areata.

The sample holds one count of this clone. The chain uses TRBV9 and TRBJ1-2; D is ambiguous. CDR1 and CDR2 (germline): SGDLS, YYNGEE. The ends were cut back, 4 bases at V and 6 bases at J, with 13 bases in the middle. CDR3 size: 13 residues. The CDR3 DNA reads TGTGCCAGCAGCCTCAGAGCCGTAGATGGCTACACCTTC. Translated: CASSLRAVDGYTF.

This clone was seen a few times. This chain links TRBV5-4 with TRBJ2-5; 9 bases fit TRBD2. The CDR3 extends over 15 amino acids. V shed 4 bases and J 2 bases; nucleotides not matched to a gene: 6. CDR1 is SGHNT and CDR2 is YYREEE in the germline V gene (reference sequence). CDR3 nucleotide sequence: TGTGCCAGCAGCCCGAGCGGGGGGTTTCAAGAGACCCAGTACTTC. This gives the protein CASSPSGGFQETQYF. Full variable domain (outside the CDR3, taken from reference TRBV5-4 and TRBJ2-5): ETGVTQSPTHLIKTRGQQVTLRCSSQSGHNTVSWYQQALGQGPQFIFQYYREEENGRGNFPPRFSGLQFPNYSSELNVNALELDDSALYLCASSPSGGFQETQYFGPGTRLLVL.

There are a few counts of this clone. The chain links TRBV18 to TRBJ2-7; TRBD1 might be the D (6 bases). With 2 bases removed from V and 0 bases from J, the gap between germline ends came to 11 bases. Germline-derived CDR1 and CDR2 are KGHSH and LQKENI. The CDR3 runs 15 residues. The CDR3 protein is CASSPGQGSSYEQYF. The DNA of the CDR3 is TGTGCCAGCTCACCAGGGCAGGGGTCCTCCTACGAGCAGTACTTC.

The chain has TRBV6-6 and TRBJ1-5; D is ambiguous. The V gene's germline CDR1 is MNHNY and CDR2 SVGAGI (reference sequence). This CDR3 has 14 amino acids. V lost 1 base and J 2 bases, leaving 6 bases between the germline ends. As DNA, the CDR3 is TGTGCCAGCAGTTACTTAGGTGGCAATCAGCCCCAGCATTTT. Protein sequence: CASSYLGGNQPQHF.

The chain links TRBV2 to TRBJ2-1, with D perhaps matching TRBD1 (6 bases). The CDR3 is made up of 15 amino acids. Germline CDR1 SNHLY, CDR2 FYNNEI. V dropped 1 base and J dropped 9 bases, with 16 bases sitting between them. The CDR3 DNA is TGTGCCAGCAGTGAAGTTGGTACAGGGCTGGGTGAGCAGTTCTTC. Its translation: CASSEVGTGLGEQFF.

The CDR3, as DNA: TGCAGCGTTGTCCGGGACAGGGGTGGAAACACCATATATTTT. This gives the protein CSVVRDRGGNTIYF. The rearrangement joins TRBV29-1 to TRBJ1-3; 10 bases align to TRBD1. Germline CDR1 SQVTM, CDR2 ANQGSEA. Unmatched junction bases numbered 3, after V lost 4 bases and J lost 3 bases. This CDR3 contains 14 residues.

This clone has just a few counts. The chain combines TRBV29-1 with TRBJ1-4; tentatively, D is TRBD1 (5 bases). V was shortened by 7 bases and J by 7 bases, with 13 bases between the two germline ends. The germline CDR1 and CDR2 sequences are SQVTM and ANQGSEA. The CDR3 consists of 12 residues. In DNA form, the CDR3 reads TGCAGCGCAAGGGACGGTCGTGAAAAACTGTTTTTT. Translated: CSARDGREKLFF.

Only one count was recorded for this clone. This chain connects TRBV5-1 to TRBJ2-5; TRBD1 matches at 8 bases. V lost 4 bases and J lost 4; bases outside the gene matches: 9. Germline CDR1 is SGHRS and CDR2 is YFSETQ. The CDR3 spans 15 residues. The CDR3 coding sequence is TGCGCCAGCAGCGGCGGACAGGGTGGTGTAGAGACCCAGTACTTC. Its protein product is CASSGGQGGVETQYF. Full variable domain (remainder filled in from reference TRBV5-1 and TRBJ2-5): KAGVTQTPRYLIKTRGQQVTLSCSPISGHRSVSWYQQTPGQGLQFLFEYFSETQRNKGNFPGRFSGRQFSNSRSEMNVSTLELGDSALYLCASSGGQGGVETQYFGPGTRLLVL.

V is TRBV30 and J is TRBJ1-2; D remains ambiguous. Per the germline V gene, CDR1 is GTSNPN and CDR2 is SVGIG (reference sequence). CDR3 length: 12 amino acids. V lost 2 bases to trimming and J lost 7 bases, with 11 bases between them. CDR3 in DNA: TGTGCCTGGAGTCCTCAAACACCTGGCTACACCTTC. Translating gives CAWSPQTPGYTF.

This clone has only a few counts. The chain has TRBV29-1 and TRBJ2-3, with TRBD2 matching 11 bases. The V gene end was trimmed by 6 bases and the J gene end by 3 bases; junction bases not matched to a gene: 5. The CDR3 runs 14 residues. Germline-derived CDR1 and CDR2 are SQVTM and ANQGSEA. This CDR3 reads CSVIAGGHTDTQYF. In DNA, the CDR3 is TGCAGCGTGATAGCGGGGGGGCATACAGATACGCAGTATTTT.

V usage is TRBV29-1 and J usage is TRBJ1-1; no clear D gene. V lost 2 bases and J lost 6, with 13 bases in between. This CDR3 spans 13 amino acids. Germline CDR1 SQVTM, CDR2 ANQGSEA. The CDR3 nucleotides read TGCAGCGTTGAAAAGGGTAGCGGGGCTGAAGCTTTCTTT. As protein: CSVEKGSGAEAFF.

The chain carries TRBV30 and TRBJ1-6; D not resolved. Germline assignment: CDR1 GTSNPN and CDR2 SVGIG (reference sequence). The CDR3 runs 14 residues. V was trimmed by 4 bases and J by 7 bases, leaving 14 bases between them. CDR3 DNA sequence: TGTGCCTGGATAGGCGGGATCCGAAATTCACCCCTCCACTTT. Translation: CAWIGGIRNSPLHF.

The sample holds a few counts of this clone. The chain employs TRBV5-1 and TRBJ2-3; a possible D gene is TRBD1 (5 bases). Per the germline V gene, CDR1 is SGHRS and CDR2 is YFSETQ. The CDR3 contains 15 residues. V lost 1 base and J lost 5, with 14 bases in between. CDR3 DNA: TGCGCCAGCAGCTTGCGGGCCAGGGCGGAAGATACGCAGTATTTT. Translation gives CASSLRARAEDTQYF.